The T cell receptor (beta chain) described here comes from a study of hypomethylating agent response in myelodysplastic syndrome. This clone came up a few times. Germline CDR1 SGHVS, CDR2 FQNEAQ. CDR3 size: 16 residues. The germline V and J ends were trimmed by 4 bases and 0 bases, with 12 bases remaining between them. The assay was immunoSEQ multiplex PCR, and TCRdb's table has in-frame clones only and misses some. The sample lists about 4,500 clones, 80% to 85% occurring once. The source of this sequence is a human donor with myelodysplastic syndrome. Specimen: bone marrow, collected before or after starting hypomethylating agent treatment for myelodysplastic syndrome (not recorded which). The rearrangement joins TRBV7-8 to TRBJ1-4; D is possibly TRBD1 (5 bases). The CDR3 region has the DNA TGTGCCAGCAGCTCACACAGGCCTACAACTAATGAAAAACTGTTTTTT. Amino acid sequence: CASSSHRPTTNEKLFF.